The 12 T cell receptor beta chains given below trace back to one sample, sequenced in a study of identical twins (dated by TCRdb to 2016 to 2017). Library preparation used 5' RACE. The sequencer listed for this sample is Illumina HiSeq 2000. TCRdb redid the processing of the public reads, applying fastp at Q25 and MiXCR, and retained in-frame beta chains. Identical CDR3 protein sequences are pooled into one entry, listed with their most common genes and DNA. The sample table lists 250,000 or so distinct CDR3 sequences, about an eighth of them with a count of one. The biggest ten clones account for more than 3.5% of the sample. This sample was also put to use in a study of yellow fever vaccine responses in identical twins.

The source material was memory (CD45RO+) T cells sorted from blood. Reading the label with the study, this specimen's cell subset or site is: CD45RO+ enriched T cells. Receptors originate from a woman between 18 and 30 years old in good health.

The chain couples TRBV27 to TRBJ2-7; no clear D gene. The CDR3 runs 13 residues. Trimming shortened V by 6 bases and J by 3 bases, and 12 bases separated the two germline ends. Germline-derived CDR1 and CDR2 are MNHEY and SMNVEV (reference sequence). The CDR3 spells CASRAGSVYEQYF. The CDR3 region has the DNA TGTGCCAGCAGGGCCGGGTCCGTCTACGAGCAGTACTTC.

This clonotype was detected a few times. This chain connects TRBV19 to TRBJ2-2; the match to TRBD1 covers 12 bases. Germline lookup yields CDR1 LNHDA and CDR2 SQIVND (reference sequence). V lost 10 bases and J lost 5; bases outside the gene matches: 5. This CDR3 is 14 amino acids long. CDR3 residues: CAIGTGGGTGELFF. CDR3 in DNA: TGTGCCATAGGGACAGGGGGCGGGACCGGGGAGCTGTTTTTT. The complete variable domain, with remaining parts taken from reference TRBV19 and TRBJ2-2, reads DGGITQSPKYLFRKEGQNVTLSCEQNLNHDAMYWYRQDPGQGLRLIYYSQIVNDFQKGDIAEGYSVSREKKESFPLTVTSAQKNPTAFYLCAIGTGGGTGELFFGEGSRLTVL.

The chain recombines TRBV20-1 with TRBJ2-7; the match to TRBD2 covers 12 bases. The germline V gene has CDR1 DFQATT and CDR2 SNEGSKA (reference sequence). Unmatched junction bases numbered 0, after V lost 0 bases and J lost 3 bases. CDR3 size: 14 residues. CDR3 in amino acids: CSAREGLAGYEQYF. In DNA, the CDR3 is TGCAGTGCTAGAGAGGGACTAGCGGGCTACGAGCAGTACTTC.

V gene TRBV4-3 combines with J gene TRBJ2-7; 9 bases agree with TRBD1. CDR3 size: 16 residues. Losses at the gene ends were 1 base for V and 4 bases for J; bases not matched to a gene: 8. Germline loops: CDR1 LGHNA, CDR2 YSLEER. CDR3 sequence reads: CASSQAWGQGGYEQYF. CDR3 nucleotides: TGCGCCAGCAGCCAAGCCTGGGGACAGGGAGGGTACGAGCAGTACTTC.

This clonotype occurred many times. This rearrangement joins TRBV27 to TRBJ2-5; TRBD1 matches at 10 bases. Germline lookup yields CDR1 MNHEY and CDR2 SMNVEV (reference sequence). The ends lost 4 bases at V and 5 bases at J; junction bases unmatched: 7. This CDR3 contains 15 residues. The CDR3 DNA reads TGTGCCAGCAGTTCCGGGACAGGGGTCTGGGAGACCCAGTACTTC. Translated, it gives CASSSGTGVWETQYF.

This clonotype was recorded many times. The chain links TRBV24-1 to TRBJ2-2, with a weak D call TRBD1 (6 bases). The V end was cut by 9 bases, the J end by 6 bases, with 13 bases between. The CDR3 is 13 amino acids. Germline V gene lookup returns CDR1 KGHDR and CDR2 SFDVKD. Here the CDR3 reads CATEAGVPGELFF. DNA of the CDR3: TGTGCCACCGAAGCAGGGGTCCCCGGGGAGCTGTTTTTT.

The rearrangement uses TRBV2 and TRBJ2-3; 10 nucleotides align to TRBD2. This CDR3 is built from 15 residues. Germline V lookup: CDR1 SNHLY, CDR2 FYNNEI. J lost 5 bases, V lost 6 bases, and 8 bases had no gene match. The CDR3 spells CASRGAGGRIDTQYF. DNA for the CDR3: TGTGCCAGCAGGGGAGCGGGGGGGCGAATAGATACGCAGTATTTT.

The chain recombines TRBV20-1 with TRBJ1-1; weak D call: TRBD1 (6 bases). There are 12 residues in the CDR3. The germline V gene encodes CDR1 DFQATT and CDR2 SNEGSKA (reference sequence). V was clipped by 6 bases and J by 3 bases, with 11 bases between them. The CDR3 coding sequence is TGCAGTGCGTACGCAGGGGACACTGAAGCTTTCTTT. Translating gives CSAYAGDTEAFF.

This clonotype was counted at least ten times. The rearrangement joins TRBV7-3 to TRBJ1-1; D remains unclear. Trimming pared 2 bases from V and 5 bases from J, leaving 9 bases between. There are 13 residues in the CDR3. The germline CDR1 and CDR2 sequences are SGHTA and FQGTGA. The CDR3 loop reads CASSLVGATEAFF. CDR3 in DNA: TGTGCCAGCAGCTTAGTTGGTGCTACTGAAGCTTTCTTT.

This clonotype was recorded at least ten times. The chain employs TRBV11-2 and TRBJ2-3; 10 bases are shared with TRBD2. Trimming removed 2 bases from V and 5 bases from J; junction bases left unmatched: 13. The V gene's germline CDR1 is SGHAT and CDR2 FQNNGV. The CDR3 is made up of 18 amino acids. In DNA, the CDR3 is TGTGCCAGCAGCTTAATCGCCAGCGGGGGGGCCTATGGAGATACGCAGTATTTT. Protein product: CASSLIASGGAYGDTQYF.

Notes on this clonotype: Germline and junction disagree at one end, which may indicate a read error. The rearrangement joins TRBV3-1 to TRBJ2-1; 16 bases are a match to TRBD2. This CDR3 is 17 amino acids long. Germline V lookup: CDR1 LGHDT, CDR2 YNNKEL (reference sequence). The CDR3 loop is CASSRPGLAGGQYEQFF. Written as DNA, the CDR3 is TGTGCCAGCAGCCGACCGGGACTAGCGGGAGGGCAATATGAGCAGTTCTTT.

The CDR3 spells CASSLVRQGTDTQYF. As DNA, the CDR3 is TGTGCCAGCAGCTTAGTACGACAGGGCACAGATACGCAGTATTTT. This chain uses TRBV7-2 with TRBJ2-3; tentatively, D is TRBD1 (6 bases). The CDR3 covers 15 residues. From germline, CDR1 is SGHTA and CDR2 FQGNSA. V was trimmed by 1 base and J by 1 base, leaving 9 bases between them. The variable domain in full, completed from reference TRBV7-2 and TRBJ2-3, reads GAGVSQSPSNKVTEKGKDVELRCDPISGHTALYWYRQSLGQGLEFLIYFQGNSAPDKSGLPSDRFSAERTGGSVSTLTIQRTQQEDSAVYLCASSLVRQGTDTQYFGPGTRLTVL.